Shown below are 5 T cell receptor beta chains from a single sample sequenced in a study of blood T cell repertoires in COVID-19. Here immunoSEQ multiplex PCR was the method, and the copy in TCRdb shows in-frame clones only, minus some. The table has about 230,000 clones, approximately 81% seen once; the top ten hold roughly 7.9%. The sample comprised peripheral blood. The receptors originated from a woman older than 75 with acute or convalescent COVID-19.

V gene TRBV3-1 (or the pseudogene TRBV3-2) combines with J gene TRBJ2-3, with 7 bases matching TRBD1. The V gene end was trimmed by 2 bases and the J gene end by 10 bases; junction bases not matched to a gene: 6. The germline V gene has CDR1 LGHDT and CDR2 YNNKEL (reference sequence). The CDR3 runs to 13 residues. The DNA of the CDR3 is TGTGCCAGCAGCCAATACAGGGGCAGTCCGCAGTATTTT. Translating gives CASSQYRGSPQYF.

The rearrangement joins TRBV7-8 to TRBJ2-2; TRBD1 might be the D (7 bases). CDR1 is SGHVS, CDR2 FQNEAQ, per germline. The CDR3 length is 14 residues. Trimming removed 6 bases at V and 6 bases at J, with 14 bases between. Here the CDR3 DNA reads TGTGCCAGCAGGCGGGGACAGTCCGCCGGGGAGCTGTTTTTT. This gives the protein CASRRGQSAGELFF.

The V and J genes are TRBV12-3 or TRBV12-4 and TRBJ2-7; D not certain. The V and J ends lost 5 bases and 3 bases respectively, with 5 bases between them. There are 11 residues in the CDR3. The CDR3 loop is CASSVNYEQYF. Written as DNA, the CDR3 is TGTGCCAGCAGTGTAAACTACGAGCAGTACTTC.

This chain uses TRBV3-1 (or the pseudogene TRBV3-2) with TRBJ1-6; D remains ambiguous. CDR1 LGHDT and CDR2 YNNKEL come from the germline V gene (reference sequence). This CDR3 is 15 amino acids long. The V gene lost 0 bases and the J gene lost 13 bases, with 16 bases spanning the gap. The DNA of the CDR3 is TGTGCCAGCAGCCAAGATCGGTCCAGGTCCACGCCCCTCCACTTT. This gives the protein CASSQDRSRSTPLHF.

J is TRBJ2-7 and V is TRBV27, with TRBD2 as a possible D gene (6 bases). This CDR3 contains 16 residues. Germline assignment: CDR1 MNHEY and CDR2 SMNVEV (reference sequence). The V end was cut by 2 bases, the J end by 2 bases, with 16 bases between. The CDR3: CASSLIGGYPAYEQYF. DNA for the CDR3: TGTGCCAGCAGTTTAATCGGAGGGTACCCTGCCTACGAGCAGTACTTC.